The 8 T cell receptor beta chains below were found in one sample sequenced in a study of cytomegalovirus exposure and HLA in healthy donors. A multiplex PCR was run with 60 Vbeta primers and 13 Jbeta primers. The data were produced by immunoSEQ multiplex PCR, yet TCRdb's version contains in-frame clones alone and is incomplete. The table has some 140,000 clones, 65% to 85% seen once. Sequenced input: PBMCs. Receptor source: a man between 50 and 59 years old in good health and CMV-seronegative.

CDR3 amino acids: CASSYNREGELFF. DNA of the CDR3: TGTGCCAGCAGCTATAACAGGGAGGGGGAGCTGTTTTTT. The gene calls are TRBV6-5 and TRBJ2-2; D may be TRBD1 (6 bases). Germline CDR1 and CDR2: MNHEY and SVGAGI. The CDR3 has 13 residues. Trimming left V 6 bases short and J 8 bases short, with 13 bases between.

The chain joins TRBV5-1 to TRBJ1-2, with 7 bases lining up with TRBD1. CDR3 length: 13 amino acids. The V gene's germline CDR1 is SGHRS and CDR2 YFSETQ. Trimming at V came to 4 bases and at J to 2 bases, leaving 2 bases not matched to a gene. The CDR3 here is CASSVDRNYGYTF. The CDR3 nucleotides read TGCGCCAGCAGCGTGGACAGGAACTATGGCTACACCTTC.

The chain is built from TRBV18 and TRBJ1-1, with no clear D. Trimming removed 5 bases from V and 4 bases from J, with 11 bases in between. The germline V gene encodes CDR1 KGHSH and CDR2 LQKENI. This CDR3 is built from 13 residues. CDR3 bases: TGTGCCAGCTCATCGTCAACCGGCACTGAAGCTTTCTTT. Translated, it gives CASSSSTGTEAFF.

A single count supports this clone. The gene calls are TRBV2 and TRBJ1-1, with TRBD1 identical over 7 bases. The length of the CDR3 is 17 residues. Germline V gene sequence: CDR1 SNHLY, CDR2 FYNNEI. V lost 3 bases to trimming and J lost 12 bases; unmatched junction nucleotides: 22. CDR3 nucleotide sequence: TGTGCCAGCAGTGACTTCGAGCAGGGGGATGGATTGATTGGAACTTTCTTT. Protein product: CASSDFEQGDGLIGTFF.

The chain recombines TRBV28 with TRBJ2-5; 9 bases line up with TRBD2. Germline trimming cut 6 bases from V and 2 bases from J; bases unmatched to any gene: 10. The CDR3 runs 16 residues. Germline loops: CDR1 MDHEN, CDR2 SYDVKM. CDR3 region: CASSEPLAGGQETQYF. The CDR3 DNA reads as TGTGCCAGCAGCGAACCCCTGGCGGGAGGGCAAGAGACCCAGTACTTC.

This clone was counted only a few times. The gene calls are TRBV5-4 and TRBJ2-7; 9 nucleotides line up with TRBD2. Trimming removed 4 bases from V and 3 bases from J; junction bases left unmatched: 11. Germline V gene lookup returns CDR1 SGHNT and CDR2 YYREEE (reference sequence). The CDR3 length is 16 residues. CDR3 amino acids: CASSTGGREGLYEQYF. Here the CDR3 DNA reads TGTGCCAGCAGCACCGGCGGGCGGGAGGGCCTCTACGAGCAGTACTTC.

This clone was detected only once. The chain employs TRBV5-8 and TRBJ2-3; D uncertain. There are 13 residues in the CDR3. The germline V and J ends were trimmed by 1 base and 2 bases, with 5 bases remaining between them. Germline values: CDR1 SGHTS, CDR2 YDEGEE. CDR3 DNA: TGTGCCAGCAGCTTGTTTCACACAGATACGCAGTATTTT. Protein: CASSLFHTDTQYF.

The rearrangement joins TRBV28 to TRBJ2-7, with 9 nucleotides matching TRBD1. The trim removed 5 bases at V and 8 bases at J, leaving 13 bases unmatched. Germline lookup yields CDR1 MDHEN and CDR2 SYDVKM. The CDR3 is 15 amino acids. In DNA, the CDR3 is TGTGCCAGCAGTCCGTTTGCGAGGGGACAGGGCAAGCAGTACTTC. Its translation: CASSPFARGQGKQYF.